These 7 T cell receptor beta chains came from one sample sequenced in a study of blood T cell repertoires in COVID-19 (dated by TCRdb to 2018 to 2021). Library creation used the immunoSEQ multiplex PCR assay. TCRdb retrieved this table from immuneACCESS and kept in-frame rearrangements only. Not all clones are present; in checked studies, unresolved V genes account for under half, and no reason is known for the remainder. Present in this sample are more than 200,000 clones, around 84% of which were seen just once. The ten biggest clones cover over 4% of the sample. What was sequenced was peripheral blood. The receptor set was obtained from a woman in her fifties or sixties with COVID-19, enrolled during active disease.

The chain carries TRBV6-4 and TRBJ2-3, with 7 positions matching TRBD1. The germline CDR1 and CDR2 sequences are MRHNA and SNTAGT. Trimming took 3 bases from V and 2 from J; bases not matched to a gene: 5. This CDR3 is 15 amino acids long. The CDR3 reads CASSEGDRDTDTQYF. The CDR3 bases are TGTGCCAGCAGTGAAGGGGACAGAGACACAGATACGCAGTATTTT.

The J gene is TRBJ1-1, the V gene TRBV5-1; D perhaps matches TRBD1 (5 bases). V was pared by 0 bases and J by 5 bases, with 17 bases between. There are 16 residues in the CDR3. Per the germline V gene, CDR1 is SGHRS and CDR2 is YFSETQ. The DNA of the CDR3 is TGCGCCAGCAGCTTGGGGCCTTTGGGGGGTAGTACTGAAGCTTTCTTT. Translation: CASSLGPLGGSTEAFF.

The rearrangement joins TRBV19 to TRBJ1-6, with 9 positions matching TRBD1. This CDR3 region has 14 residues. J was trimmed by 2 bases and V by 10 bases; bases with no gene match: 3. The V gene's germline CDR1 is LNHDA and CDR2 SQIVND (reference sequence). The CDR3 coding sequence is TGTGCCACAGGGGACAGGGCCTATAATTCACCCCTCCACTTT. Protein: CATGDRAYNSPLHF.

The V call is TRBV7-2, the J call TRBJ1-2; weak D call: TRBD1 (5 bases). Between the trimmed V and J ends, which lost 0 bases and 2 bases, there was a span of 19 bases. The CDR3 is 18 residues long. CDR1 is SGHTA, CDR2 FQGNSA, per germline. CDR3 DNA sequence: TGTGCCAGCAGCTTAGCGAGTACGTGGGGGGTGTCGAACTATGGCTACACCTTC. Its protein product is CASSLASTWGVSNYGYTF.

This rearrangement joins TRBV3-1 (or the pseudogene TRBV3-2) to TRBJ2-1; 13 nucleotides align to TRBD2. There are 16 residues in the CDR3. Germline V CDR1 and CDR2: LGHDT, YNNKEL (reference sequence). Trimming cost V 0 bases and J 5 bases; bases outside gene matches: 1. In DNA form, the CDR3 reads TGTGCCAGCAGCCAAGATACTAGCGGGAGGGACAATGAGCAGTTCTTC. It encodes CASSQDTSGRDNEQFF.

The rearrangement links TRBV7-9 to TRBJ1-4; 9 bases are shared with TRBD1. CDR1 and CDR2 from the germline V gene are SEHNR and FQNEAQ (reference sequence). Trimming took 6 bases from V and 5 from J; bases not matched to a gene: 4. The CDR3 spans 14 residues. CDR3 sequence reads: CASRQDRGNEKLFF. CDR3 coding DNA: TGTGCCAGCAGACAGGACAGGGGAAATGAAAAACTGTTTTTT.

This clone was observed a single time. The chain couples TRBV19 to TRBJ2-7; D remains ambiguous. The V gene's germline CDR1 is LNHDA and CDR2 SQIVND (reference sequence). CDR3 length: 16 amino acids. V was shortened by 5 bases and J by 0 bases, with 17 bases between the two germline ends. CDR3 in amino acids: CASSGDFARSSYEQYF. The CDR3 nucleotides are TGTGCCAGTAGTGGTGATTTTGCGAGGAGCTCCTACGAGCAGTACTTC.